This T cell receptor beta chain stems from a study of regulatory T cells in long-lasting Graves disease. Overall study results and limits: Having few samples may have compromised the accuracy. TRBV28 was favored in persistent disease, as were TRBJ1-2 and TRBJ2-5.

Comment on this clonotype: Its antigen is currently unknown.

Stated time point: persistent/refractory GD, antithyroid drugs over 5 years with positive TRAb. The TCR library was made from RNA extracted from PBMCs. Roughly 8.2 milliliters of peripheral blood were drawn into EDTA tubes. Construction of TCR beta libraries relied on iRepertoire HTBI primers and on Arm-PCR targeting CDR3 regions. TCRdb ran MiXCR on the multiplex PCR reads and lists one entry per CDR3 protein. The sample has 420,000 or so distinct CDR3 sequences, around a quarter seen once. V shed 5 bases and J 4 bases; nucleotides not matched to a gene: 17. CDR3 length: 17 amino acids. In germline, CDR1 is SGHRS, CDR2 YFSETQ.

The rearrangement links TRBV5-1 to TRBJ2-7; 8 bases line up with TRBD2. The TCR was taken from a female donor with Graves disease. This sample comprised peripheral blood mononuclear cells (PBMCs), obtained when the disease was refractory, from a patient treated with antithyroid drugs. The CDR3 loop is CASRKESGTRDNYEQYF. CDR3 in DNA: TGCGCCAGCAGAAAGGAGAGTGGGACTAGAGACAATTACGAGCAGTACTTC.